The next 18 T cell receptor beta chains were all read from a single sample in a study of shared clonotypes between healthy human individuals. Produced via immunoSEQ multiplex PCR; TCRdb's table is partial and in-frame only. The table has some 1,100,000 clones, more than 75% seen once. Sequences were obtained from memory CD4+ T cells from PBMCs. The subset here: CD45RA-negative fraction. The receptors stem from a man aged 18 to 35 in good health. Some clones in this sample may be carry-over from other donors' samples.

The genes are TRBV14 and TRBJ1-2; weak D call: TRBD1 (5 bases). Trimming removed 4 bases from V and 1 base from J, with 7 bases in between. The CDR3 runs to 13 residues. Germline lookup yields CDR1 SGHDN and CDR2 FVKESK. CDR3 residues: CASSLGVNYGYTF. The CDR3 DNA sequence: TGTGCCAGCAGCCTGGGGGTTAACTATGGCTACACCTTC.

For this clone: The likely explanation is a read error, given a far larger clone one base away. The chain joins TRBV2 to TRBJ2-7; D is ambiguous. Per the germline V gene, CDR1 is SNHLY and CDR2 is FYNNEI. This CDR3 is 10 amino acids long. V lost 4 bases to trimming and J lost 5 bases, with 3 bases between them. The CDR3 DNA sequence: TGTGCCAGCAGTGCTGACGAGCAGTACTTC. Translation gives CASSADEQYF.

V and J are TRBV5-1 and TRBJ2-3, with D hard to call. The CDR3 is 11 residues long. Trimming pared 6 bases from V and 4 bases from J, leaving 6 bases between. Germline CDR1 and CDR2: SGHRS and YFSETQ. The CDR3 bases are TGCGCCAGCACCTACTCAGATACGCAGTATTTT. This gives the protein CASTYSDTQYF.

This chain connects TRBV2 to TRBJ1-2, with a weak D call TRBD1 (5 bases). V dropped 3 bases and J dropped 8 bases, with 16 bases sitting between them. Germline V CDR1 and CDR2: SNHLY, FYNNEI. This CDR3 region has 14 residues. The CDR3 coding sequence is TGTGCCAGCAGTGAGGCCGGGGCCCGCGGAGGCTACACCTTC. Encoded protein: CASSEAGARGGYTF.

This chain joins TRBV18 and TRBJ2-2; TRBD2 might be the D (6 bases). This CDR3 spans 11 amino acids. Germline values: CDR1 KGHSH, CDR2 LQKENI. V shed 3 bases and J shed 12 bases, with 8 bases lying between them. The CDR3 here is CASSPGGQLFF. In DNA form, the CDR3 reads TGTGCCAGCTCACCGGGGGGTCAGCTGTTTTTT.

Worth noting for this clone: This specimen includes other DNA sequences encoding the same CDR3. This rearrangement joins TRBV20-1 to TRBJ2-5; D is unclear. CDR3 size: 11 residues. V lost 0 bases and J 5 bases, leaving 4 bases between the germline ends. Germline V CDR1 and CDR2: DFQATT, SNEGSKA (reference sequence). The DNA of the CDR3 is TGCAGTGCTAGAGATGGGGAGACCCAGTACTTC. It codes for CSARDGETQYF.

The rearrangement joins TRBV5-4 to TRBJ2-1; TRBD2 agrees at 10 bases. The CDR3 length is 17 residues. Germline assignment: CDR1 SGHNT and CDR2 YYREEE (reference sequence). V shed 4 bases, J shed 0 bases, and the junction held 7 bases outside the gene matches. The CDR3 spells CASSRTSGRSSYNEQFF. DNA of the CDR3: TGTGCCAGCAGCCGGACTAGCGGTCGGAGCTCCTACAATGAGCAGTTCTTC.

The V gene is TRBV7-9, the J gene TRBJ2-6; TRBD1 is a possible D gene (6 bases). Germline loops: CDR1 SEHNR, CDR2 FQNEAQ (reference sequence). There are 18 residues in the CDR3. V shed 5 bases and J shed 0 bases, with 17 bases lying between them. CDR3 sequence: CASSPGHSSNSGANVLTF. In DNA, the CDR3 is TGTGCCAGCAGCCCGGGACACTCATCTAACTCTGGGGCCAACGTCCTGACTTTC. The whole variable domain, remainder taken from reference TRBV7-9 and TRBJ2-6, is DTGVSQNPRHKITKRGQNVTFRCDPISEHNRLYWYRQTLGQGPEFLTYFQNEAQLEKSRLLSDRFSAERPKGSFSTLEIQRTEQGDSAMYLCASSPGHSSNSGANVLTFGAGSRLTVL.

This rearrangement joins TRBV5-1 to TRBJ1-2; perhaps TRBD1 as D (6 bases). The CDR3 spans 13 residues. Germline CDR1 and CDR2: SGHRS and YFSETQ. V dropped 2 bases and J dropped 4 bases, with 9 bases sitting between them. CDR3 amino acids: CASSFGQPYGYTF. The CDR3 nucleotides are TGCGCCAGCAGCTTTGGACAGCCCTATGGCTACACCTTC.

This rearrangement joins TRBV11-3 to TRBJ2-1, with 9 bases identical to TRBD2. Looked up from germline, CDR1 is SGHNT and CDR2 is YENEEA. The CDR3 sequence is 15 residues long. Trimming at V came to 6 bases and at J to 0 bases, leaving 3 bases not matched to a gene. In DNA, the CDR3 is TGTGCCAGCAGTCGGCGGGAGGGCTCCTACAATGAGCAGTTCTTC. Protein product: CASSRREGSYNEQFF.

As to this clone: The same CDR3 can be traced to other DNA sequences in this sample. The rearrangement joins TRBV6-6 to TRBJ2-1; D is tentatively TRBD1 or TRBD2 (5 bases each). CDR3 length equals 15 residues. Trimming cost V 3 bases and J 2 bases, with 11 bases left between them. In germline, CDR1 is MNHNY, CDR2 SVGAGI (reference sequence). CDR3 DNA: TGTGCCAGCAGTTATGGGGGACCAACCTACAATGAGCAGTTCTTC. Its protein product is CASSYGGPTYNEQFF.

This clone was counted a few times. Within the sample, other DNA sequences also encode this same CDR3. The chain joins TRBV5-1 to TRBJ1-1, with a tentative D call TRBD1 (6 bases). This CDR3 has 14 residues. CDR1 is SGHRS and CDR2 is YFSETQ in the germline V gene. V shed 2 bases and J shed 2 bases, with 10 bases lying between them. CDR3 in DNA: TGCGCCAGCAGCTTACAGGGAGTTAACACTGAAGCTTTCTTT. This sequence encodes CASSLQGVNTEAFF. Variable domain in full (rest from reference TRBV5-1 and TRBJ1-1): KAGVTQTPRYLIKTRGQQVTLSCSPISGHRSVSWYQQTPGQGLQFLFEYFSETQRNKGNFPGRFSGRQFSNSRSEMNVSTLELGDSALYLCASSLQGVNTEAFFGQGTRLTVV.

The chain joins TRBV5-4 to TRBJ2-2; 12 bases are shared with TRBD2. The CDR3 has 15 residues. The junction had 1 base not matched to a gene; V was cut back by 1 base and J by 6 bases. The germline V gene encodes CDR1 SGHNT and CDR2 YYREEE (reference sequence). The CDR3: CASSLRTSGAGELFF. The CDR3 bases are TGTGCCAGCAGCTTGCGGACTAGCGGGGCCGGGGAGCTGTTTTTT. Based on the CDR3 plus reference TRBV5-4 and TRBJ2-2, the full variable domain is ETGVTQSPTHLIKTRGQQVTLRCSSQSGHNTVSWYQQALGQGPQFIFQYYREEENGRGNFPPRFSGLQFPNYSSELNVNALELDDSALYLCASSLRTSGAGELFFGEGSRLTVL.

In regard to this clone: Additional DNA sequences in this sample encode the identical CDR3. The J gene is TRBJ1-4, the V gene TRBV2; the D gene is possibly TRBD1 (6 bases). Trimming pared 6 bases from V and 5 bases from J, leaving 7 bases between. This CDR3 contains 12 residues. Per germline, CDR1 SNHLY and CDR2 FYNNEI. The CDR3 region is CASSRGNEKLFF. The CDR3 coding sequence is TGTGCCAGCAGCAGGGGCAATGAAAAACTGTTTTTT.

Comments on this clone: In the same sample, other DNA sequences code for this CDR3. The rearrangement uses TRBV29-1 and TRBJ1-1, with D possibly TRBD1 on 5 matching bases. Per the germline V gene, CDR1 is SQVTM and CDR2 is ANQGSEA. This CDR3 contains 13 residues. The germline V and J ends were trimmed by 6 bases and 1 base, with 12 bases remaining between them. The CDR3 region is CSVEGQPNTEAFF. CDR3 coding DNA: TGCAGCGTCGAGGGGCAGCCGAACACTGAAGCTTTCTTT.

This clone was seen a few times. The chain links TRBV6-5 to TRBJ2-2; 8 nucleotides line up with TRBD1. V lost 6 bases to trimming and J lost 6 bases; unmatched junction nucleotides: 6. Germline CDR1 MNHEY, CDR2 SVGAGI. The CDR3 sequence is 14 residues long. The chain's CDR3 is CASRFQGAAGELFF. CDR3 coding DNA: TGTGCCAGCAGATTCCAGGGGGCCGCCGGGGAGCTGTTTTTT.

The chain recombines TRBV7-9 with TRBJ2-7; 9 positions agree with TRBD1. The CDR3 extends over 15 amino acids. V lost 5 bases to trimming and J lost 2 bases; unmatched junction nucleotides: 7. Germline V gene sequence: CDR1 SEHNR, CDR2 FQNEAQ (reference sequence). The DNA of the CDR3 is TGTGCCAGCAGCATAGGACAGGGGAGACCCTACGAGCAGTACTTC. Amino acids: CASSIGQGRPYEQYF.

The count of this clone is one. The gene calls are TRBV6-1 and TRBJ2-7, with TRBD2 identical over 8 bases. Looked up from germline, CDR1 is MNHNS and CDR2 is SASEGT. There are 15 residues in the CDR3. V dropped 2 bases and J dropped 6; count of bases not matched to a gene: 9. The DNA for the CDR3 is TGTGCCAGCAGTGAATACTGGGGACTAGTCGGCGAGCAGTACTTC. It translates to CASSEYWGLVGEQYF.